This is a list of T cell receptor beta chains from one sample in a study of cytomegalovirus exposure and HLA in healthy donors. Clones were sequenced by immunoSEQ multiplex PCR, and TCRdb holds only the in-frame ones, with some missing. The top ten hold 4% to 4.5% of the sample, which has 78,000 or so clones, 62% seen once. The specimen was PBMCs. These receptor sequences come from a male donor in good health and CMV-seropositive. CDR3s include the opening cysteine and the closing phenylalanine or tryptophan. D genes are given only for firm matches. Some rows mark clone size as missing; the rest say once, few, many or name a class of expanded clone.

J gene: TRBJ2-3; clone size: .; V gene: TRBV5-1; D gene: .; CDR3 DNA: TGCGCCACAGCCCGGGGGTCCGGCACAGATACGCAGTATTTT; CDR3 protein: CATARGSGTDTQYF
J gene: TRBJ1-4; clone size: few; V gene: TRBV6-1; D gene: .; CDR3 DNA: TGTGCCAGCGCCCGACGGGGTACTAATGAAAAACTGTTTTTT; CDR3 protein: CASARRGTNEKLFF
J gene: TRBJ1-2; clone size: few; V gene: TRBV5-6; D gene: .; CDR3 DNA: TGTGCCAGCAGCTCGGGGGCGGGGGGATCTAACTATGGCTACACCTTC; CDR3 protein: CASSSGAGGSNYGYTF
J gene: TRBJ2-3; clone size: .; V gene: TRBV15; D gene: .; CDR3 DNA: TGTGCCACCAGCAGGACAGCAGGGATTGGGGCAGATACGCAGTATTTT; CDR3 protein: CATSRTAGIGADTQYF
J gene: TRBJ2-7; clone size: .; V gene: TRBV6-5; D gene: TRBD1; CDR3 DNA: TGTGCCAGCAGACCCCCCGGACAGGGGGCGAGCGAGCAGTACTTC; CDR3 protein: CASRPPGQGASEQYF
J gene: TRBJ1-1; clone size: .; V gene: TRBV6-1; D gene: .; CDR3 DNA: TGTGCCAGCAGTGAGGAGGTACTCACTGAAGCTTTCTTT; CDR3 protein: CASSEEVLTEAFF
J gene: TRBJ2-1; clone size: .; V gene: TRBV5-8; D gene: TRBD2; CDR3 DNA: TGTGCCAGCAGCTTGGGGGACCTAGCGGGAGGGGACAATGAGCAGTTCTTC; CDR3 protein: CASSLGDLAGGDNEQFF
J gene: TRBJ2-3; clone size: .; V gene: TRBV30; D gene: TRBD2; CDR3 DNA: TGTGCCTGGGCAACGGGACTAGCGGGAGATACGCAGTATTTT; CDR3 protein: CAWATGLAGDTQYF
J gene: TRBJ1-6; clone size: .; V gene: TRBV19; D gene: .; CDR3 DNA: TGTGCCAGTAGTGCAACCTGGCCAGGGCAAGGTTCACCCCTCCACTTT; CDR3 protein: CASSATWPGQGSPLHF
J gene: TRBJ2-3; clone size: .; V gene: TRBV5-1; D gene: .; CDR3 DNA: TGCGCCAGCAGCTTGAGGGGGGGCTCGAACACAGATACGCAGTATTTT; CDR3 protein: CASSLRGGSNTDTQYF
J gene: TRBJ1-1; clone size: .; V gene: TRBV6-5; D gene: .; CDR3 DNA: TGTGCCAGCAGTTACTCGTGGGGCGCGACTAACACTGAAGCTTTCTTT; CDR3 protein: CASSYSWGATNTEAFF
J gene: TRBJ1-2; clone size: .; V gene: TRBV13; D gene: TRBD1; CDR3 DNA: TGTGCCAGCAGCTTAGGCCCCGACCGGACAGGGGCGTCTGGCTACACCTTC; CDR3 protein: CASSLGPDRTGASGYTF
J gene: TRBJ2-7; clone size: once; V gene: TRBV29-1; D gene: TRBD1; CDR3 DNA: TGCAGCGCTGGGGACAGACCCTACGAGCAGTACTTC; CDR3 protein: CSAGDRPYEQYF
J gene: TRBJ1-1; clone size: .; V gene: TRBV6-5; D gene: .; CDR3 DNA: TGTGCCAGCAGTTACTTAACCGGGACAGAAGCTTTCTTT; CDR3 protein: CASSYLTGTEAFF
J gene: TRBJ2-5; clone size: .; V gene: TRBV7-2; D gene: TRBD1; CDR3 DNA: TGTGCCAGCAGCCCCCGACAGGGCATTAGGGAGACCCAGTACTTC; CDR3 protein: CASSPRQGIRETQYF
J gene: TRBJ2-7; clone size: .; V gene: TRBV29-1; D gene: .; CDR3 DNA: TGCAGCGTTGATACAGAGGACTCTTCCTACGAGCAGTACTTC; CDR3 protein: CSVDTEDSSYEQYF
J gene: TRBJ2-5; clone size: .; V gene: TRBV28; D gene: .; CDR3 DNA: TGTGCCAGCAGTCCTTGGCGCGAGCCTCAAGAGGAAGAGACCCAGTACTTC; CDR3 protein: CASSPWREPQEEETQYF
J gene: TRBJ2-1; clone size: .; V gene: TRBV2; D gene: .; CDR3 DNA: TGTGCCACCCTGGTCAGTTCCAATGAGCAGTTCTTC; CDR3 protein: CATLVSSNEQFF
J gene: TRBJ2-2; clone size: .; V gene: TRBV19; D gene: .; CDR3 DNA: TGTGCCAGTAGTATGGAGACTACCCTTATTAGGGAGCTGTTTTTT; CDR3 protein: CASSMETTLIRELFF
J gene: TRBJ2-3; clone size: .; V gene: TRBV30; D gene: TRBD1; CDR3 DNA: TGTGCCTGGATCAGGGACAGGGTAGGAGATACGCAGTATTTT; CDR3 protein: CAWIRDRVGDTQYF
J gene: TRBJ1-2; clone size: few; V gene: TRBV7-9; D gene: .; CDR3 DNA: TGTGCCAGCAGCTTAGTAGACAGGCGGTTTAACTATGGCTACACCTTC; CDR3 protein: CASSLVDRRFNYGYTF